The 5 T cell receptor beta chains presented below share a single source sample, sequenced in a study of beta chain features in type 1 diabetes. The sequenced template was cDNA made from the entire isolated RNA. TCRdb's table, derived via immunoSEQ multiplex PCR, lists solely in-frame clones and lacks some. The sample includes 680,000 or so clones, about 14% seen only once; the top ten take roughly 0.098%. The sequenced sample consisted of naive CD4+ T cells from blood. The receptors here all came from a man aged 18 to 30 in good health.

The chain uses TRBV7-9 and TRBJ2-7; 7 bases align to TRBD2. Trimming at V came to 1 base and at J to 6 bases, leaving 9 bases not matched to a gene. The CDR3 runs 15 residues. Germline V gives CDR1 SEHNR, CDR2 FQNEAQ (reference sequence). The CDR3 spells CASSLVAGLTIEQYF. The CDR3 nucleotides read TGTGCCAGCAGCTTAGTCGCGGGACTAACTATCGAGCAGTACTTC.

This rearrangement joins TRBV14 to TRBJ1-1; D uncertain. Trimming took 4 bases from V and 2 from J, leaving 17 bases between them. The length of the CDR3 is 16 residues. Germline V gene sequence: CDR1 SGHDN, CDR2 FVKESK. The CDR3 reads CASSPKRLSLNTEAFF. The CDR3 DNA is TGTGCCAGCAGCCCGAAGAGACTCTCGCTAAACACTGAAGCTTTCTTT.

The gene calls are TRBV5-6 and TRBJ2-2; D unresolved. Trimming shortened V by 0 bases and J by 4 bases, and 4 bases separated the two germline ends. The germline gives CDR1 SGHDT, CDR2 YYEEEE. This CDR3 contains 13 residues. The CDR3 region has the DNA TGTGCCAGCAGCTTGGGGGTCACCGGGGAGCTGTTTTTT. It translates to CASSLGVTGELFF.

The chain links TRBV9 to TRBJ2-5, with 10 bases identical to TRBD2. The germline V gene has CDR1 SGDLS and CDR2 YYNGEE. The CDR3 has 16 amino acids. V lost 3 bases, J lost 1 base, and 6 bases stayed unmatched. CDR3 loop: CASSAGLAGGQETQYF. The CDR3 coding sequence is TGTGCCAGCAGCGCGGGTTTAGCGGGGGGCCAAGAGACCCAGTACTTC.

Only a few counts were recorded for this clone. This chain uses TRBV28 with TRBJ1-2, with D uncertain. CDR3 length: 15 amino acids. Germline values: CDR1 MDHEN, CDR2 SYDVKM. The V end was cut by 3 bases, the J end by 4 bases, with 15 bases between. The CDR3 loop is CASSFRSWGFYGYTF. The CDR3 bases are TGTGCCAGCAGTTTTCGATCTTGGGGATTCTATGGCTACACCTTC.